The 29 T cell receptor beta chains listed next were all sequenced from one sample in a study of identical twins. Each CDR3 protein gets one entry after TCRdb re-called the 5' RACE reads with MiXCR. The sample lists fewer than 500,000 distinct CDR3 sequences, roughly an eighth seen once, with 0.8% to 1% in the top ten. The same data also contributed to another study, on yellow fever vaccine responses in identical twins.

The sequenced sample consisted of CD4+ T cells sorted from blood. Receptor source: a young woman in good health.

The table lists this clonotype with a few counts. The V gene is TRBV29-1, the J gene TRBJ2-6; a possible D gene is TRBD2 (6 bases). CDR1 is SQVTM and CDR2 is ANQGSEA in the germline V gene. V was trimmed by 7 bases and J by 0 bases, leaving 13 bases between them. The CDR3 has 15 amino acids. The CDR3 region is CSARDWSSGANVLTF. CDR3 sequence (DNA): TGCAGCGCCCGGGACTGGAGCTCTGGGGCCAACGTCCTGACTTTC.

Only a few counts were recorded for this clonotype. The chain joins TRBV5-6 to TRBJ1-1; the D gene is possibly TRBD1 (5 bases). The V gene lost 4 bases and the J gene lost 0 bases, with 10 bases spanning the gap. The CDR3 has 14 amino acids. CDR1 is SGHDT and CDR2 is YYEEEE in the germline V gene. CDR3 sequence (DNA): TGTGCCAGCAGCCCGGACAAGATGAACACTGAAGCTTTCTTT. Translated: CASSPDKMNTEAFF.

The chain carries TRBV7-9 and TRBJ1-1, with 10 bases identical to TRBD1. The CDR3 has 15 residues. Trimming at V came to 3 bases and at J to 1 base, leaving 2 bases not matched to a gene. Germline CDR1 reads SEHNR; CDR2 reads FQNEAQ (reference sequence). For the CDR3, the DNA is TGTGCCAGCAGCTTTGGGACAGGGGCGAACACTGAAGCTTTCTTT. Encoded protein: CASSFGTGANTEAFF.

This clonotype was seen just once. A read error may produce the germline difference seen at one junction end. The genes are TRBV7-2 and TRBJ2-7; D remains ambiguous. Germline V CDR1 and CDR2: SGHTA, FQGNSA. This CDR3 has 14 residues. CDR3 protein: CASSSSGFSYQQYF. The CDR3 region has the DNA TGTGCCAGCAGCTCGTCAGGATTCTCCTACCAGCAGTACTTC.

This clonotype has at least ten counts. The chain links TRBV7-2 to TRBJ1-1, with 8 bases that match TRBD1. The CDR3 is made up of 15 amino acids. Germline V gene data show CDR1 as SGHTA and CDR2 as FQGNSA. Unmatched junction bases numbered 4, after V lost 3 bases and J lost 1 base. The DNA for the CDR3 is TGTGCCAGCAGCTTGGGAACAGGGGGGAACACTGAAGCTTTCTTT. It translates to CASSLGTGGNTEAFF.

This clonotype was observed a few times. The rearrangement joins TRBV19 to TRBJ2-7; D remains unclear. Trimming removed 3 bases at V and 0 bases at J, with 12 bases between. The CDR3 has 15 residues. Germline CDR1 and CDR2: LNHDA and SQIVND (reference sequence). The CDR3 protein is CASSIAPTSSYEQYF. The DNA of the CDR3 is TGTGCCAGTAGTATTGCCCCGACAAGCTCCTACGAGCAGTACTTC.

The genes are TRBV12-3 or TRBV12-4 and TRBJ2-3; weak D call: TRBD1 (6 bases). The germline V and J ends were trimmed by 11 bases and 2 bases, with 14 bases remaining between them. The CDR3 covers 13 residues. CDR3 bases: TGTGCCGGCACTACAGGGTTCACAGATACGCAGTATTTT. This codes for CAGTTGFTDTQYF.

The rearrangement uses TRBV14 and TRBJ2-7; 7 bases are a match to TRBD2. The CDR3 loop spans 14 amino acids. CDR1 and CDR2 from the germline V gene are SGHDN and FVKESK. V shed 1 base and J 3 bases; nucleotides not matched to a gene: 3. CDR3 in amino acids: CASSQVGTNYEQYF. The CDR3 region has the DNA TGTGCCAGCAGCCAAGTCGGGACTAACTACGAGCAGTACTTC.

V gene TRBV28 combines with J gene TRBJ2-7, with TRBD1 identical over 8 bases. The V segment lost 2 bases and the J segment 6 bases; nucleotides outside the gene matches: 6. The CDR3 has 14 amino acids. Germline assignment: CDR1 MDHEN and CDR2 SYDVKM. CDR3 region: CASSLPQDRAEQYF. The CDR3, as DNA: TGTGCCAGCAGTTTACCCCAGGACAGGGCCGAGCAGTACTTC.

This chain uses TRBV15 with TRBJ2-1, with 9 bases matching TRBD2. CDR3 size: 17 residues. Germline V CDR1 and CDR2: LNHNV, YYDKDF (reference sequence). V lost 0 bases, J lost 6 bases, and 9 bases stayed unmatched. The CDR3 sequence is CATSRDLAGGRSNEQFF. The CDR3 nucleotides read TGTGCCACCAGCAGAGATTTGGCGGGAGGGCGGTCCAATGAGCAGTTCTTC.

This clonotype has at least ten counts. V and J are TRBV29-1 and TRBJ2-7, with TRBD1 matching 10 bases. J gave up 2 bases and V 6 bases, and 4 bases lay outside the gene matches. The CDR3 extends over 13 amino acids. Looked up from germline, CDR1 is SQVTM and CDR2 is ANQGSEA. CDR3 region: CSVGDRGAYEQYF. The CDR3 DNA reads TGCAGCGTGGGGGACAGGGGAGCCTACGAGCAGTACTTC.

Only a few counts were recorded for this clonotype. CDR3 nucleotides: TGTGCCAGCAGTCAGCAGGGACTTGGCTACACCTTC. It specifies CASSQQGLGYTF. V gene TRBV6-5 combines with J gene TRBJ1-2, with a possible D match to TRBD1 (5 bases). V was pared by 5 bases and J by 7 bases, with 11 bases between. This CDR3 contains 12 residues. Germline CDR1 and CDR2: MNHEY and SVGAGI.

CDR3 sequence reads: CSARDRDIIGGEQFF. CDR3 DNA sequence: TGCAGTGCTAGAGACCGGGACATCATAGGGGGTGAGCAGTTCTTC. The V call is TRBV20-1, the J call TRBJ2-1; tentatively, D is TRBD1 (6 bases). This CDR3 is 15 amino acids long. Germline V lookup: CDR1 DFQATT, CDR2 SNEGSKA (reference sequence). The V and J ends lost 0 bases and 9 bases respectively, with 18 bases between them.

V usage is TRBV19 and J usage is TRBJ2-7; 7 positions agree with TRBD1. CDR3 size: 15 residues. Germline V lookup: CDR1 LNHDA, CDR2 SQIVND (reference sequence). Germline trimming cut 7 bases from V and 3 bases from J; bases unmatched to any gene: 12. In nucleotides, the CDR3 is TGTGCCAGTACCAAGGGTGGAGACAGGGTCTACGAGCAGTACTTC. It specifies CASTKGGDRVYEQYF.

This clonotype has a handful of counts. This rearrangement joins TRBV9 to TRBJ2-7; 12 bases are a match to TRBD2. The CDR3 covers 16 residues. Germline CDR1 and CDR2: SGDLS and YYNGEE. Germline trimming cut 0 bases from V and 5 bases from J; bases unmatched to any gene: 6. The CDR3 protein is CASSVGSLAGGHEQYF. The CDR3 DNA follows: TGTGCCAGCAGCGTAGGCTCACTAGCGGGAGGTCACGAGCAGTACTTC.

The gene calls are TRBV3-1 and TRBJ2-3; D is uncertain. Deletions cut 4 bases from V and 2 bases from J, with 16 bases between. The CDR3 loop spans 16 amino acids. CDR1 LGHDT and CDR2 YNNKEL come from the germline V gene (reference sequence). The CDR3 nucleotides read TGTGCCAGCAGCCCCTCCGGCCGATCTTCCACAGATACGCAGTATTTT. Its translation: CASSPSGRSSTDTQYF.

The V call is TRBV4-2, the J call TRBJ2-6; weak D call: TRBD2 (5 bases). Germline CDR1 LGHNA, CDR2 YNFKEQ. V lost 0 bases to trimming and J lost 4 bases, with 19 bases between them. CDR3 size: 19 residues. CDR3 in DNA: TGTGCCAGCAGCCAAGATTCGGCGGAGGTTTGGTCCGGGGCCAACGTCCTGACTTTC. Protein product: CASSQDSAEVWSGANVLTF.

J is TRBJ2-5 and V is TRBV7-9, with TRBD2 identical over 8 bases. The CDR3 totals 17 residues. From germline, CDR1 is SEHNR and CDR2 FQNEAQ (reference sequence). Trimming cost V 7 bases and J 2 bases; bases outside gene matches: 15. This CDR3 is CASTRWVTSELQETQYF. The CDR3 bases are TGTGCCAGCACCCGGTGGGTGACTAGCGAGTTACAAGAGACCCAGTACTTC.

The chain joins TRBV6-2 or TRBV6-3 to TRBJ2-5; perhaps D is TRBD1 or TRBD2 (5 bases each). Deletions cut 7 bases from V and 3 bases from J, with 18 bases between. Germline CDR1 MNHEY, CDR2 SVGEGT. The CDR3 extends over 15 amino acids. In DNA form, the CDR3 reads TGTGCCAGCACCCAACTCTCCGGGACCAAAGAGACCCAGTACTTC. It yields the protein CASTQLSGTKETQYF.

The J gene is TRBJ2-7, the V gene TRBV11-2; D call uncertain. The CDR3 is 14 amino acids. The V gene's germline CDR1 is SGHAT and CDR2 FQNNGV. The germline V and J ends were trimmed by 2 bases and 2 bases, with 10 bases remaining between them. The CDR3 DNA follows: TGTGCCAGCAGCTTACAAATTTTTACCTACGAGCAGTACTTC. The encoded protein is CASSLQIFTYEQYF.

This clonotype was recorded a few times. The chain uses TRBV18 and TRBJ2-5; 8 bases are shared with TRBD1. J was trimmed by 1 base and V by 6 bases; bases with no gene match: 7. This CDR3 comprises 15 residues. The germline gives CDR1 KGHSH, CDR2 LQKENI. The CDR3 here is CASSPTGDGQETQYF. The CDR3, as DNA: TGTGCCAGCTCGCCGACAGGGGACGGCCAAGAGACCCAGTACTTC. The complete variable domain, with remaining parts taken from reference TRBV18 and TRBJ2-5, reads NAGVMQNPRHLVRRRGQEARLRCSPMKGHSHVYWYRQLPEEGLKFMVYLQKENIIDESGMPKERFSAEFPKEGPSILRIQQVVRGDSAAYFCASSPTGDGQETQYFGPGTRLLVL.

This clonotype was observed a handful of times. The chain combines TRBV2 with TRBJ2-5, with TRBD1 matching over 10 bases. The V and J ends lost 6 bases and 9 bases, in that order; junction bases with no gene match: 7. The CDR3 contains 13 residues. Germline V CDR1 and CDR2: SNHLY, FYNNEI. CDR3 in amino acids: CASRRTGGYPQYF. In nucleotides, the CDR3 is TGTGCCAGCAGGAGGACAGGGGGTTATCCCCAGTACTTC. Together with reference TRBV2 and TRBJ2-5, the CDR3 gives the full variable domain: EPEVTQTPSHQVTQMGQEVILRCVPISNHLYFYWYRQILGQKVEFLVSFYNNEISEKSEIFDDQFSVERPDGSNFTLKIRSTKLEDSAMYFCASRRTGGYPQYFGPGTRLLVL.

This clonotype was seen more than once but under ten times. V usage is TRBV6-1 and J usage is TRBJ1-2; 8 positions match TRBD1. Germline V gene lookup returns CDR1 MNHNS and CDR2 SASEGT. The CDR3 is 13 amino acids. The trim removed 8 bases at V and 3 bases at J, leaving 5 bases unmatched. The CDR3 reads CASGGQGDYGYTF. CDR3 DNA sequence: TGTGCCAGCGGAGGACAGGGTGACTATGGCTACACCTTC.

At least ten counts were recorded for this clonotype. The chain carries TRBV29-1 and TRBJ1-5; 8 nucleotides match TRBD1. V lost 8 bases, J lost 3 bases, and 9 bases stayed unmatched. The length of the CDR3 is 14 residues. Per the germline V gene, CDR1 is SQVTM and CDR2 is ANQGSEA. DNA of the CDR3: TGCAGCCTCCGAGACAGGGGATACAATCAGCCCCAGCATTTT. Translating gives CSLRDRGYNQPQHF.

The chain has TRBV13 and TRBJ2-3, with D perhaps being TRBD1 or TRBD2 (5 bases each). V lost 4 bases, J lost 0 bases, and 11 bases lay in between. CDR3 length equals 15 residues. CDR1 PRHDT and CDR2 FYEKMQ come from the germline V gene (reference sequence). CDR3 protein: CASSSGADSTDTQYF. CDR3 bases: TGTGCCAGCAGCTCCGGGGCCGATAGCACAGATACGCAGTATTTT.

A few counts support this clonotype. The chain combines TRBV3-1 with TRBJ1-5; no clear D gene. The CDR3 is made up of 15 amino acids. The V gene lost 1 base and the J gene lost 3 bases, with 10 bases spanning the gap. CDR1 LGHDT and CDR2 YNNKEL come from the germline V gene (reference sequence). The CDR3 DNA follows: TGTGCCAGCAGCCAAGGGCTACAGTACAATCAGCCCCAGCATTTT. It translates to CASSQGLQYNQPQHF.

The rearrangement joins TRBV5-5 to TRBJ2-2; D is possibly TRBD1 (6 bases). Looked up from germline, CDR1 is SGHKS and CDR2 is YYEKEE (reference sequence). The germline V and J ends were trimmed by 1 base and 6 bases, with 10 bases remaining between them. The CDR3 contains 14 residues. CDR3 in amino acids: CASSLSGAPGELFF. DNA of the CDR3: TGTGCCAGCAGCTTGTCAGGGGCCCCCGGGGAGCTGTTTTTT.

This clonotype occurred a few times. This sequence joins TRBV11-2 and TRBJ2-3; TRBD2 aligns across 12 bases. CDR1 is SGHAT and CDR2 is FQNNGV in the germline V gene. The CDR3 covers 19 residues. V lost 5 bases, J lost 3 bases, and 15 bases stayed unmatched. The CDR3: CASSRRITSGRSGTDTQYF. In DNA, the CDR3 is TGTGCCAGCAGCCGCCGAATCACTAGCGGGAGGAGTGGGACAGATACGCAGTATTTT.

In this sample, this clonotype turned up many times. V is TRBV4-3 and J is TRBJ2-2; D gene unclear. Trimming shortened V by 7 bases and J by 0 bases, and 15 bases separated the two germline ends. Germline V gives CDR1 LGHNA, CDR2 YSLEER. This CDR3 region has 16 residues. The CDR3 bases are TGCGCCAGCACATTATACGGTCCCGCGAACACCGGGGAGCTGTTTTTT. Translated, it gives CASTLYGPANTGELFF.